This TCR beta chain was observed in a study of cytomegalovirus exposure and HLA in healthy donors. Study-wide points: In an earlier analysis, productive rearrangement rates for most beta V segments clustered near 90% or 30%. Rates of TCR association differed by HLA locus in a later analysis, with DRB1 highest and HLA-C lowest. Immune exposure information comprised only CMV serostatus.

Use of 60 Vbeta and 13 Jbeta primers characterized the PCR. Generated by immunoSEQ multiplex PCR, the TCRdb table keeps only in-frame clones and is missing some. This sample carries 200,000 or so clones, roughly four fifths of them seen once, and the ten largest clones take 5.5% to 7.5%. The germline CDR1 and CDR2 sequences are KGHSH and LQKENI. The length of the CDR3 is 14 residues. V shed 4 bases and J 2 bases; nucleotides not matched to a gene: 1. Concerning this clone itself: Its antigen is still unknown.

This TCR came from a woman between 50 and 59 years old in good health and CMV-seropositive. Sequencing input: PBMCs. The rearrangement joins TRBV18 to TRBJ2-3; 9 bases line up with TRBD2. This CDR3 reads CASSLAGDTDTQYF. The CDR3 DNA sequence: TGTGCCAGCTCACTAGCGGGGGACACAGATACGCAGTATTTT. The full variable domain, rest sourced from reference TRBV18 and TRBJ2-3, is NAGVMQNPRHLVRRRGQEARLRCSPMKGHSHVYWYRQLPEEGLKFMVYLQKENIIDESGMPKERFSAEFPKEGPSILRIQQVVRGDSAAYFCASSLAGDTDTQYFGPGTRLTVL.